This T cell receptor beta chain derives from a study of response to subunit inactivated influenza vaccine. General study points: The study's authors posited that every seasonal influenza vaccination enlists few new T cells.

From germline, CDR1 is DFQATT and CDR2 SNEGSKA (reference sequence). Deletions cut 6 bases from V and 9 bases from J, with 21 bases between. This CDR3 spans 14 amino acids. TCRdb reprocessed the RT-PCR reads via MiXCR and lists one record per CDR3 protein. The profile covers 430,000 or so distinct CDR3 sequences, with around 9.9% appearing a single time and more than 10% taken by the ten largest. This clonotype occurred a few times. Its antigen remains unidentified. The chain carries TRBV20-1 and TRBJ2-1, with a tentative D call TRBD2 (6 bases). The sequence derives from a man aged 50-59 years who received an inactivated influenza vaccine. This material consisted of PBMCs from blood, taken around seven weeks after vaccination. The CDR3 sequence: CSAISGPRGGEQFF. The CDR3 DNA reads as TGCAGTGCGATTAGCGGCCCCAGAGGAGGTGAGCAGTTCTTC.